This TCR beta chain came from a study of CD8+ T cells in alopecia areata. The treatment is: oral pan-JAK inhibitor, 5-10 mg twice daily. Collection of lesional scalp punch biopsies and peripheral blood was performed in alopecia areata patients. Germline V gene lookup returns CDR1 SQVTM and CDR2 ANQGSEA. The CDR3 is made up of 14 amino acids. Trimming removed 7 bases from V and 5 bases from J; junction bases left unmatched: 8. The authors extracted RNA and reverse transcribed it into cDNA as the sequencing template. The assay was immunoSEQ multiplex PCR, and TCRdb's table has in-frame clones only and misses some. Here the sample spans roughly 210,000 clones, approximately 45% being singletons. Points from the study as a whole: Tofacitinib significantly lowered scalp clonality and expanded CD8+ clones among the top 100. For lesional scalp, especially alopecia totalis/universalis, clonality was higher than in normal scalp.

Notes on this clone: The antigen is undetermined.

This chain joins TRBV29-1 and TRBJ2-2; 9 bases fit TRBD2. Sequenced here: CD4+ T cells sorted from blood, sampled at roughly week 36, from a patient treated with tofacitinib. The sequence was collected from a human donor with alopecia areata. The CDR3 reads CSGRVAGATGELFF. The CDR3 region has the DNA TGCAGCGGGAGGGTAGCGGGAGCAACCGGGGAGCTGTTTTTT.